These 12 T cell receptor beta chains were sequenced from one sample in a study of CD8 T cells in Susac syndrome. After extraction with the RNeasy kit, roughly 0.5 to 1 ug of the RNA was reverse transcribed using random hexamers. From the immunoSEQ multiplex PCR reads, TCRdb called clonotypes with MiXCR, one entry per CDR3 protein. The table includes under 200,000 distinct CDR3 sequences, about 95% detected once. The sample was CD8+ T cells from PBMCs. These receptors were obtained from a human donor with multiple sclerosis.

The rearrangement links TRBV4-1 to TRBJ2-1; 10 bases align to TRBD2. Unmatched junction bases numbered 5, after V lost 3 bases and J lost 6 bases. The CDR3 runs 15 residues. The V gene's germline CDR1 is MGHRA and CDR2 YSYEKL. The DNA for the CDR3 is TGCGCCAGCAGCCACCAACTAGCGGGGTCCAATGAGCAGTTCTTC. This translates into CASSHQLAGSNEQFF.

This chain uses TRBV28 with TRBJ2-7; D may match TRBD1 or TRBD2 (5 bases each). V lost 11 bases and J 4 bases, leaving 12 bases between the germline ends. The germline CDR1 and CDR2 sequences are MDHEN and SYDVKM. CDR3 size: 11 residues. The CDR3 nucleotides are TGTGCCGTGAGAGAGGGGTACGAGCAGTACTTC. Its translation: CAVREGYEQYF.

The chain recombines TRBV12-3 or TRBV12-4 with TRBJ2-7, with D unresolved. V lost 3 bases, J lost 0 bases, and 9 bases lay in between. The CDR3 sequence is 14 residues long. CDR3 amino acids: CASSFQAGSYEQYF. In DNA, the CDR3 is TGTGCCAGCAGTTTCCAGGCAGGCTCCTACGAGCAGTACTTC.

The chain has TRBV6-5 and TRBJ1-5; 7 bases are a match to TRBD1. V lost 8 bases, J lost 2 bases, and 6 bases stayed unmatched. Per germline, CDR1 MNHEY and CDR2 SVGAGI. The CDR3 spans 14 residues. The CDR3 reads CASQGTGGNQPQHF. CDR3 coding DNA: TGTGCCAGCCAGGGAACAGGGGGCAATCAGCCCCAGCATTTT.

This clonotype was recorded only once. The chain is built from TRBV6-1 and TRBJ1-1; a possible D gene is TRBD1 (5 bases). Germline values: CDR1 MNHNS, CDR2 SASEGT. This CDR3 region has 14 residues. V shed 7 bases and J shed 3 bases, with 15 bases lying between them. CDR3 bases: TGTGCCAGCACTGAGTTCGGAGGGGACACTGAAGCTTTCTTT. Amino acid sequence: CASTEFGGDTEAFF.

This chain connects TRBV29-1 to TRBJ2-1; 13 bases map to TRBD2. Germline V gene lookup returns CDR1 SQVTM and CDR2 ANQGSEA. The V gene end was trimmed by 6 bases and the J gene end by 0 bases; junction bases not matched to a gene: 8. The CDR3 has 17 amino acids. Written as DNA, the CDR3 is TGCAGCGTGGAGGGACTAGCGGGACGAGGCTCCTACAATGAGCAGTTCTTC. Translation gives CSVEGLAGRGSYNEQFF.

This rearrangement joins TRBV4-1 to TRBJ2-7, with 8 bases identical to TRBD2. The CDR3 covers 16 residues. Germline assignment: CDR1 MGHRA and CDR2 YSYEKL. The trim removed 6 bases at V and 0 bases at J, leaving 10 bases unmatched. CDR3 loop: CASSWLGLAGSYEQYF. CDR3 sequence (DNA): TGCGCCAGCAGTTGGTTGGGGCTAGCGGGCTCCTACGAGCAGTACTTC.

The chain links TRBV20-1 to TRBJ2-2; TRBD2 agrees at 7 bases. V gave up 3 bases and J gave up 4 bases; unmatched junction bases: 5. The CDR3 covers 14 residues. Germline V gene sequence: CDR1 DFQATT, CDR2 SNEGSKA (reference sequence). CDR3 DNA sequence: TGCAGTGCTAGCTCCTGGGGGGGCACCGGGGAGCTGTTTTTT. It specifies CSASSWGGTGELFF.

CDR3 amino acids: CASSSTGTSTFNEQFF. The CDR3 nucleotides are TGTGCCAGCAGCTCAACCGGGACTAGTACTTTCAATGAGCAGTTCTTC. This chain joins TRBV28 and TRBJ2-1, with 8 bases aligning to TRBD2. CDR1 and CDR2 from the germline V gene are MDHEN and SYDVKM. The CDR3 extends over 16 amino acids. The J segment lost 6 bases and the V segment lost 6 bases, leaving 13 bases of the junction unmatched.

The gene calls are TRBV19 and TRBJ1-5; possibly TRBD1 for D (6 bases). Trimming pared 3 bases from V and 5 bases from J, leaving 8 bases between. CDR1 is LNHDA, CDR2 SQIVND, per germline (reference sequence). The CDR3 length is 13 residues. CDR3 in amino acids: CASSMKGDQPQHF. The CDR3, as DNA: TGTGCCAGTAGTATGAAGGGGGATCAGCCCCAGCATTTT.

The gene calls are TRBV12-3 or TRBV12-4 and TRBJ1-1; 7 bases agree with TRBD1. CDR3 length: 15 residues. The V and J ends lost 1 base and 1 base, in that order; junction bases with no gene match: 3. The CDR3 DNA follows: TGTGCCAGCAGTTTAGGGCCAGGGGGGAACACTGAAGCTTTCTTT. Translated: CASSLGPGGNTEAFF.

The J gene is TRBJ1-2, the V gene TRBV5-1; TRBD1 aligns across 11 bases. Germline V gene lookup returns CDR1 SGHRS and CDR2 YFSETQ. The CDR3 is 16 residues long. Trimming cost V 4 bases and J 4 bases; bases outside gene matches: 9. CDR3 loop: CASSQDGQGATYGYTF. The DNA of the CDR3 is TGCGCCAGCAGCCAAGACGGACAGGGGGCTACCTATGGCTACACCTTC.